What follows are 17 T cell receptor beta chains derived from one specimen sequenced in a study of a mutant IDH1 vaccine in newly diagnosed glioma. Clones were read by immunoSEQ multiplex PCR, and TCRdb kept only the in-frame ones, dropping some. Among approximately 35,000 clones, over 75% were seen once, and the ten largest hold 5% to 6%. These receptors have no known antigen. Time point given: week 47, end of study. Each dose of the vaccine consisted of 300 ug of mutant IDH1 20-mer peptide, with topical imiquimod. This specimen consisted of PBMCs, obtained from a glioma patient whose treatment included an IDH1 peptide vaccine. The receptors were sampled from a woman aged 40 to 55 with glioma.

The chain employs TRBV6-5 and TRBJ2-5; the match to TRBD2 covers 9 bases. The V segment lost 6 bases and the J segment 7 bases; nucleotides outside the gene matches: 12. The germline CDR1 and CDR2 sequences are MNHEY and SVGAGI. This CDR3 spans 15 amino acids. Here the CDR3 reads CASSNGLAGCGTQYF. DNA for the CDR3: TGTGCCAGCAGCAACGGGCTAGCGGGGTGTGGGACCCAGTACTTC.

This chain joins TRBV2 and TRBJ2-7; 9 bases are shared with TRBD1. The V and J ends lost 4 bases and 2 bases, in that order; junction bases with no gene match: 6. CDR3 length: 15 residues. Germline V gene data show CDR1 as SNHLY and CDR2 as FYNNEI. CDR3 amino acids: CASSGQGGYTYEQYF. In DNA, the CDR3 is TGTGCCAGCAGTGGACAGGGGGGGTACACCTACGAGCAGTACTTC.

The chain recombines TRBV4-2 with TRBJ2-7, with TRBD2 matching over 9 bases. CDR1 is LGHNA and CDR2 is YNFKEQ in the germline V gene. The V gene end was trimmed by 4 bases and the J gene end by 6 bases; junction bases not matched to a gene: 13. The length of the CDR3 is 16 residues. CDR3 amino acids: CASSLQLTSGRSEQYF. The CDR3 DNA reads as TGTGCCAGCAGCCTGCAATTGACTAGCGGCAGAAGCGAGCAGTACTTC.

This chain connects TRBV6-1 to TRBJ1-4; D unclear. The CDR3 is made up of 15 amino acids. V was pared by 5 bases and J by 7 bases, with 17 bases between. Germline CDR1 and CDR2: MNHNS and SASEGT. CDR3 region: CASSLIEGGGEKLFF. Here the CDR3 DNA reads TGTGCCAGCAGTCTGATTGAGGGTGGTGGTGAAAAACTGTTTTTT.

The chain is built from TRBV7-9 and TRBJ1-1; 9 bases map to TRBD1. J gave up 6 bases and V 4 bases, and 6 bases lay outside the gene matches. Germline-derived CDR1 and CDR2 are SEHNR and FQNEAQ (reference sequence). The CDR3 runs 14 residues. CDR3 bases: TGTGCCAGCAGCTGGACAGGGGTCGGCTCTGAAGCTTTCTTT. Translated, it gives CASSWTGVGSEAFF.

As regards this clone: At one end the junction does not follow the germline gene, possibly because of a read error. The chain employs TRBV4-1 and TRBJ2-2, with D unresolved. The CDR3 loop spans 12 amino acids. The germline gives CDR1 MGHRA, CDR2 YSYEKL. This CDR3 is CASSQVAGELFF. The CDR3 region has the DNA TGCGCCAGCAGTCAAGTTGCCGGGGAGCTGTTTTTT.

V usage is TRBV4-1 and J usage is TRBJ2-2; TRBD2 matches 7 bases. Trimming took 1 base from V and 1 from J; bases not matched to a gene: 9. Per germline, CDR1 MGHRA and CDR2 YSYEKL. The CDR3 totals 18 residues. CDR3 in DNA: TGCGCCAGCAGCCAAGGGGCTCAGGGAGGGCTGAACACCGGGGAGCTGTTTTTT. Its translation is CASSQGAQGGLNTGELFF.

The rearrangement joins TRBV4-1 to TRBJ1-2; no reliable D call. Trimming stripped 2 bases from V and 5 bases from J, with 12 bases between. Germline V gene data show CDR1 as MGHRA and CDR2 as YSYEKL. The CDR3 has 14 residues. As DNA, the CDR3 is TGCGCCAGCAGCCAACTACTCGGGAGGTATGGCTACACCTTC. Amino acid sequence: CASSQLLGRYGYTF.

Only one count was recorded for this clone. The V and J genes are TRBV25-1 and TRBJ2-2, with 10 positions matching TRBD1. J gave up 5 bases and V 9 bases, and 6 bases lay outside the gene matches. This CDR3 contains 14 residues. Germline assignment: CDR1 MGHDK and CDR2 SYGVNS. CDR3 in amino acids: CASRDRGGTGELFF. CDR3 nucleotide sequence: TGTGCCAGTCGGGACAGGGGCGGTACCGGGGAGCTGTTTTTT.

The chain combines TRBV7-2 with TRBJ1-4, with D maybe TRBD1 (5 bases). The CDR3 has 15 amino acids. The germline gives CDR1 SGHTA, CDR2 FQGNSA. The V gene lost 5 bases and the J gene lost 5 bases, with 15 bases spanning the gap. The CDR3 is CASSPLGGINEKLFF. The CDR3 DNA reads TGTGCCAGCAGCCCTCTGGGGGGGATCAATGAAAAACTGTTTTTT.

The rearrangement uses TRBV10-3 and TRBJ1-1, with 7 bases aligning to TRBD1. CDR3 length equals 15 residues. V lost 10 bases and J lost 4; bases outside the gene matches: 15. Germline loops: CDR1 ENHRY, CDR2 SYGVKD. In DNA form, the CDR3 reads TGTGCCACCTCGGGAGGCAAGGGGGCGTTCACTGAAGCTTTCTTT. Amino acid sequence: CATSGGKGAFTEAFF.

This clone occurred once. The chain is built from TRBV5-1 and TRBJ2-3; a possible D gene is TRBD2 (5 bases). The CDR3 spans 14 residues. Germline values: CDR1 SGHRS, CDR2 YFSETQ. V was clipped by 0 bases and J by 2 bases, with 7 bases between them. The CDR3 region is CASSLGGDTDTQYF. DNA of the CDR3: TGCGCCAGCAGCTTGGGGGGAGACACAGATACGCAGTATTTT.

The DNA of the CDR3 is TGTGCCAGCAGTCTCTTGATTGTGAACACTGAAGCTTTCTTT. This gives the protein CASSLLIVNTEAFF. The V call is TRBV28, the J call TRBJ1-1; D is uncertain. Per the germline V gene, CDR1 is MDHEN and CDR2 is SYDVKM. The CDR3 sequence is 14 residues long. The V and J ends lost 5 bases and 0 bases respectively, with 10 bases between them.

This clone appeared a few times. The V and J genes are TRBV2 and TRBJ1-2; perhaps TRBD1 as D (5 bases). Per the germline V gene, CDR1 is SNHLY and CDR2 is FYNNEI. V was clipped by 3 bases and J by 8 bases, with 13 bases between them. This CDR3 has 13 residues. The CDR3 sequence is CASSEGGMRGYTF. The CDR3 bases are TGTGCCAGCAGTGAGGGGGGGATGAGGGGCTACACCTTC.

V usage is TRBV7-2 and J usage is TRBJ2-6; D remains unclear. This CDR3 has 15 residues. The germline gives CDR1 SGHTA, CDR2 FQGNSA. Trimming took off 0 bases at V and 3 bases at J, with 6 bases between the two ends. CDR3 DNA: TGTGCCAGCAGCTTAGCCCTCGGTGGGGCCAACGTCCTGACTTTC. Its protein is CASSLALGGANVLTF.

The CDR3: CASSPGTGFTEAFF. The CDR3 DNA reads TGTGCCAGCAGCCCAGGGACAGGGTTCACTGAAGCTTTCTTT. This chain connects TRBV13 to TRBJ1-1; 9 bases match TRBD1. The V segment lost 5 bases and the J segment 4 bases; nucleotides outside the gene matches: 5. The germline gives CDR1 PRHDT, CDR2 FYEKMQ (reference sequence). This CDR3 has 14 residues.

The CDR3 DNA reads as TGTGCCAGCAGGGCAGGGACGGTCGGGAATCAGCCCCAGCATTTT. Translation: CASRAGTVGNQPQHF. The chain employs TRBV2 and TRBJ1-5, with a tentative D call TRBD1 (5 bases). Per the germline V gene, CDR1 is SNHLY and CDR2 is FYNNEI. There are 15 residues in the CDR3. V was clipped by 6 bases and J by 4 bases, with 16 bases between them. Together with reference TRBV2 and TRBJ1-5, the CDR3 gives the full variable domain: EPEVTQTPSHQVTQMGQEVILRCVPISNHLYFYWYRQILGQKVEFLVSFYNNEISEKSEIFDDQFSVERPDGSNFTLKIRSTKLEDSAMYFCASRAGTVGNQPQHFGDGTRLSIL.